The next 10 T cell receptor beta chains were all read from a single sample in a study of blood T cell repertoires in COVID-19. Assay: immunoSEQ multiplex PCR; the TCRdb copy retains only in-frame clones and omits some. The sample carries 53,000 or so clones, more than 90% recorded once. The sample was peripheral blood. These receptors originate from a human donor in a cohort sampled during active COVID-19.

The chain combines TRBV2 with TRBJ1-4; D may be TRBD1 (5 bases). The V gene lost 11 bases and the J gene lost 5 bases, with 12 bases spanning the gap. This CDR3 spans 12 amino acids. Germline values: CDR1 SNHLY, CDR2 FYNNEI. Written as DNA, the CDR3 is TGTGCCTCTTTCCGGGGGAATGAAAAACTGTTTTTT. It codes for CASFRGNEKLFF.

The chain links TRBV7-8 to TRBJ1-1; the match to TRBD1 covers 7 bases. The CDR3 covers 12 residues. In germline, CDR1 is SGHVS, CDR2 FQNEAQ. The V segment lost 5 bases and the J segment 8 bases; nucleotides outside the gene matches: 5. The CDR3 region is CASSLWDSEAFF. As DNA, the CDR3 is TGTGCCAGCAGCCTATGGGACAGCGAAGCTTTCTTT. Complete variable domain (other parts from reference TRBV7-8 and TRBJ1-1): GAGVSQSPRYKVAKRGQDVALRCDPISGHVSLFWYQQALGQGPEFLTYFQNEAQLDKSGLPSDRFFAERPEGSVSTLKIQRTQQEDSAVYLCASSLWDSEAFFGQGTRLTVV.

V gene TRBV21-1 combines with J gene TRBJ1-5; the DNA was not used to check the table's D call, TRBD1. TRBV21-1 is a pseudogene locus. The CDR3 is made up of 17 amino acids. The CDR3 sequence is CASSLKGDRAEHQPQHF. The CDR3 nucleotides read TGTGCCAGCAGCCTAAAGGGGGACAGGGCAGAGCATCAGCCCCAGCATTTT.

V usage is TRBV19 and J usage is TRBJ2-5, with 7 bases lining up with TRBD2. CDR3 length: 15 amino acids. The germline CDR1 and CDR2 sequences are LNHDA and SQIVND (reference sequence). The trim removed 7 bases at V and 0 bases at J, leaving 8 bases unmatched. CDR3 loop: CASKSLADYQETQYF. The CDR3 DNA reads as TGTGCCAGTAAGTCCCTAGCGGACTACCAAGAGACCCAGTACTTC.

This clone showed up just once. The gene calls are TRBV18 and TRBJ2-7; tentative D call: TRBD2 (6 bases). The CDR3 extends over 14 amino acids. Trimming took off 3 bases at V and 5 bases at J, with 14 bases between the two ends. The germline V gene encodes CDR1 KGHSH and CDR2 LQKENI. CDR3 sequence (DNA): TGTGCCAGCTCACCGGCCCGACCGGGGGACGAGCAGTACTTC. As protein: CASSPARPGDEQYF.

This clone was observed a single time. The genes are TRBV9 and TRBJ1-1, with TRBD1 as a possible D gene (6 bases). The CDR3 is 13 residues long. Germline CDR1 is SGDLS and CDR2 is YYNGEE. Between the trimmed V and J ends, which lost 6 bases and 5 bases, there was a span of 14 bases. CDR3 coding DNA: TGTGCCAGCACTTCAGGGGCGGATACTGAAGCTTTCTTT. It codes for CASTSGADTEAFF.

The genes are TRBV21-1 and TRBJ1-5; the table's D call, TRBD1, has no DNA check behind it. TRBV21-1 is a pseudogene. The CDR3 runs to 17 residues. CDR3 sequence: CASSKDVKDRKGQPQHF. The CDR3 DNA is TGTGCCAGCAGCAAAGATGTCAAAGACAGGAAAGGCCAGCCCCAGCATTTT.

The V and J genes are TRBV5-4 and TRBJ2-2, with D hard to call. Germline V gene sequence: CDR1 SGHNT, CDR2 YYREEE (reference sequence). Between the trimmed V and J ends, which lost 0 bases and 0 bases, there was a span of 9 bases. The CDR3 covers 16 residues. CDR3 coding DNA: TGTGCCAGCAGCTTGGCCGGTCCCGCGAACACCGGGGAGCTGTTTTTT. The encoded protein is CASSLAGPANTGELFF.

V gene TRBV5-6 combines with J gene TRBJ2-7; 9 bases align to TRBD1. This CDR3 is 16 amino acids long. Per the germline V gene, CDR1 is SGHDT and CDR2 is YYEEEE. V was pared by 1 base and J by 5 bases, with 10 bases of the junction left unmatched. The CDR3 bases are TGTGCCAGCAGCTTGATACGGGACAGGGCGCCCCACGAGCAGTACGTC. Encoded protein: CASSLIRDRAPHEQYV.

The genes are TRBV6-6 and TRBJ1-1; maybe TRBD1 (6 bases). This CDR3 is 14 amino acids long. Trimming removed 2 bases from V and 1 base from J, with 8 bases in between. Germline V gene sequence: CDR1 MNHNY, CDR2 SVGAGI (reference sequence). CDR3 DNA: TGTGCCAGCAGTTACGGGGGCCAGAACACTGAAGCTTTCTTT. This translates into CASSYGGQNTEAFF.